This T cell receptor (beta chain) comes out of a study of T cell repertoires in cytomegalovirus infection. One entry per CDR3 protein results from TCRdb running MiXCR on the reads. The sample shows approximately 730,000 distinct CDR3 sequences, roughly 28% of them seen only once. This clonotype occurred a few times. Its specificity is not known. The V and J ends lost 3 bases and 3 bases respectively, with 18 bases between them. The CDR3 has 16 residues. Germline V lookup: CDR1 MDHEN, CDR2 SYDVKM. The rearrangement uses TRBV28 and TRBJ2-7; D possibly uses TRBD1 or TRBD2 (5 bases each). Here the sequenced sample was cultured CD8+ T cells from PBMCs, taken from culture after CMV antigen stimulation. The source of this sequence is a human donor in good health (CMV status not recorded). Some clones in this sample may be carry-over from other donors' samples. The CDR3: CASSFWIPGPGYEQYF. The CDR3 nucleotides read TGTGCCAGCAGTTTTTGGATTCCGGGACCGGGCTACGAGCAGTACTTC.